These T cell receptor beta chains were read from a single sample in a study of shared clonotypes between healthy human individuals. Sequencing used immunoSEQ multiplex PCR; TCRdb keeps in-frame clones, though not all of them. The data show roughly 1 million clones, under 80% seen once. Material: memory CD4+ T cells sorted from blood. The receptors derive from a man younger than 35 in good health. The CDR3 runs from the conserved cysteine through the conserved F or W. The D gene is left open where the match is weak. Clone size is stated in some rows and not others, as once, few, many or a class when expanded.

j_gene | d_gene | v_gene | abundance | CDR3nt | CDR3aa
TRBJ1-3 | NA | TRBV6-6 | NA | TGTGCCAGCCAAAGTAGAGGGTTCGGCTCTGGAAACACCATATATTTT | CASQSRGFGSGNTIYF
TRBJ2-7 | TRBD1 | TRBV10-2 | NA | TGCGCCAGCACCAGGGACAGGGGGCGGTCCGAGCAGTACTTC | CASTRDRGRSEQYF
TRBJ1-3 | NA | TRBV7-9 | NA | TGTGCCAGCAGCCCCGGCGGGGGGAGCTCTGGAAACACCATATATTTT | CASSPGGGSSGNTIYF
TRBJ2-2 | NA | TRBV10-2 | NA | TGCGCCAGCAGCGCCATTAGGGCCGGGGGATCCGGGGAGCTGTTTTTT | CASSAIRAGGSGELFF
TRBJ2-1 | TRBD2 | TRBV5-1 | NA | TGCGCCAGCAGCTTCGGGGGGGACCTGTTGGGTGAGCAGTTCTTC | CASSFGGDLLGEQFF
TRBJ1-5 | NA | TRBV18 | NA | TGTGCCAGCTCACTTACAAGTAACAATCAGCCCCAGCATTTT | CASSLTSNNQPQHF
TRBJ1-1 | NA | TRBV7-9 | NA | TGTGCGGTCGGGTTGAACACTGAAGCTTTCTTT | CAVGLNTEAFF
TRBJ1-6 | NA | TRBV19 | few | TGTGCCAGTAGTATCGATCCACAGGGCTCTTCACCCCTCCACTTT | CASSIDPQGSSPLHF
TRBJ2-7 | NA | TRBV6-5 | few | NA | CASSILGNPYEQYF
TRBJ2-3 | TRBD2 | TRBV27 | once | TGTGCCAGCAGTCCTAAGACTAGCGGGAGAAGGGCAGATGCGCAGTATTTT | CASSPKTSGRRADAQYF
TRBJ2-3 | NA | TRBV19 | NA | TGTGCCAGTAGTATAGCCCGACAGGCTCTAACAGATACGCAGTATTTT | CASSIARQALTDTQYF
TRBJ2-7 | NA | TRBV5-1 | NA | TGCGCCAGCAGCTTGGTACAGGCTACCTACGAGCAGTACTTC | CASSLVQATYEQYF
TRBJ1-1 | NA | TRBV11-2 | NA | TGTGCCAGCAGCACAATAGACAGGTCCGTACCGGAGGCTTTCTTT | CASSTIDRSVPEAFF
TRBJ1-5 | TRBD1 | TRBV25-1 | NA | TGTGCCAGCAGTGAAACCGGGACAGGGATCAATCAGCCCCAGCATTTT | CASSETGTGINQPQHF
TRBJ1-5 | NA | TRBV6-5 | NA | TGTGCCAGCAGTTACCGGGAGAATCAGCCCCAGCATTTT | CASSYRENQPQHF
TRBJ1-2 | NA | TRBV30 | NA | TGTGCCTGGAGTATCCGCAGGGGAGAAAGCGGCTACACCTTC | CAWSIRRGESGYTF
TRBJ1-3 | NA | TRBV7-2 | few | TGTGCCAGCAGCTTAGATGTGCGGAACACCATATATTTT | CASSLDVRNTIYF
TRBJ1-3 | NA | TRBV30 | few | TGTGCCTGGAGTGTACAACAGGGATCATCTGGAAACACCATATATTTT | CAWSVQQGSSGNTIYF
TRBJ2-1 | NA | TRBV27 | NA | TGTGCCAGCACCCCATCAGACTACAATGAGCAGTTCTTC | CASTPSDYNEQFF
TRBJ2-7 | NA | TRBV9 | NA | TGTGCCAGCAGCGTAGGGGTAGCTTGGGAGCAGTACTTC | CASSVGVAWEQYF
TRBJ2-7 | TRBD2 | TRBV10-3 | few | TGTGCCACTAAGACTAGCGGGGGGGCTGGGGAGCAGTACTTC | CATKTSGGAGEQYF
TRBJ2-1 | TRBD2 | TRBV7-3 | NA | TGTGCCAGCAGCTTAATGGCGGGGGGGCACAATGAGCAGTTCTTC | CASSLMAGGHNEQFF
TRBJ1-4 | TRBD1 | TRBV15 | NA | TGTGCCACCAGCAGAGGGGACAGGGGGCGAAAACTGTTTTTT | CATSRGDRGRKLFF
TRBJ2-7 | NA | TRBV7-2 | once | TGTGCCAGCAGCTTAAGCTCCGGGACACTGAGCTCCTACGAGCAGTACTTC | CASSLSSGTLSSYEQYF
TRBJ2-7 | TRBD2 | TRBV27 | once | TGTGCCAGCAGTTTCTTAGCGGGGGGTAACGAGCAGTACTTC | CASSFLAGGNEQYF
TRBJ2-7 | TRBD2 | TRBV4-2 | NA | TGTGCCAGCAGCCTAGCGGGGGCCTCCTACGAGCAGTACTTC | CASSLAGASYEQYF
TRBJ2-7 | TRBD2 | TRBV10-3 | NA | TGTGCCACATTAGCGGGGGCCTCCTACGAGCAGTACTTC | CATLAGASYEQYF
TRBJ2-5 | TRBD2 | TRBV7-6 | NA | TGTGCCAGCGGAAACCCGGGACTAGGATTATCGGAGACCCAGTACTTC | CASGNPGLGLSETQYF
TRBJ1-5 | NA | TRBV30 | NA | TGTGCCTGGAGTCCCTTCAACGGCGGTCAGCCCCAGCATTTT | CAWSPFNGGQPQHF
TRBJ2-2 | NA | TRBV19 | NA | TGTGCCAGTAGTCCACAGGCCCACACCGGGGAGCTGTTTTTT | CASSPQAHTGELFF
TRBJ2-1 | TRBD2 | TRBV5-6 | NA | TGTGCCAGCAGCCCGGAACTAGCGGGGGGGAACAATGAGCAGTTCTTC | CASSPELAGGNNEQFF